These 29 T cell receptor beta chains originate from one sample sequenced in a study of vaccination and CD4 T cells after COVID-19. MiXCR, run by TCRdb on the PCR reads, gives a single entry per CDR3 protein. Among roughly 30,000 distinct CDR3 sequences listed, around 53% were seen once. Specified time point: late sampling 161 to 241 days after vaccination in three convalescent patients. The material was CD4+ T cells from blood, obtained about 7 months after SARS-CoV-2 vaccination. Source of these receptors: a human donor who had recovered from COVID-19.

This chain joins TRBV7-2 and TRBJ2-3, with 9 bases identical to TRBD2. V was pared by 1 base and J by 4 bases, with 6 bases of the junction left unmatched. Germline-derived CDR1 and CDR2 are SGHTA and FQGNSA. CDR3 size: 16 residues. The CDR3 spells CASSLVGAGGADTQYF. In DNA form, the CDR3 reads TGTGCCAGCAGCTTAGTGGGGGCGGGAGGGGCAGATACGCAGTATTTT.

The chain couples TRBV4-2 to TRBJ2-7; D remains ambiguous. The CDR3 spans 15 residues. Per the germline V gene, CDR1 is LGHNA and CDR2 is YNFKEQ. Deletions cut 2 bases from V and 6 bases from J, with 17 bases between. This chain's CDR3 is CASSQRISEGSEQYF. The CDR3 DNA sequence: TGTGCCAGCAGCCAAAGGATTTCCGAAGGGTCCGAGCAGTACTTC.

This clonotype was seen a handful of times. The V gene is TRBV20-1, the J gene TRBJ2-3; 7 positions agree with TRBD2. Germline loops: CDR1 DFQATT, CDR2 SNEGSKA (reference sequence). This CDR3 is built from 12 residues. V was clipped by 3 bases and J by 10 bases; unmatched bases: 7. The CDR3 region is CSASLGRGSQYF. The CDR3 DNA follows: TGCAGTGCTAGTCTAGGGAGGGGATCGCAGTATTTT.

This chain connects TRBV28 to TRBJ2-7, with D maybe TRBD2 (5 bases). This CDR3 contains 12 residues. Germline V CDR1 and CDR2: MDHEN, SYDVKM. The V gene lost 7 bases and the J gene lost 3 bases, with 10 bases spanning the gap. In DNA form, the CDR3 reads TGTGCCAGCAATACTAGAAACTACGAGCAGTACTTC. It codes for CASNTRNYEQYF.

This chain links TRBV4-3 with TRBJ1-1, with D possibly TRBD1 on 5 matching bases. Germline V gene lookup returns CDR1 LGHNA and CDR2 YSLEER. The CDR3 has 14 residues. Trimming removed 6 bases at V and 5 bases at J, with 16 bases between. The CDR3 DNA sequence: TGCGCCAGCAGTTGGGCGCGTGAGGGGACTGAAGCTTTCTTT. Its translation is CASSWAREGTEAFF.

CDR3 coding DNA: TGTGCCTGGAGACGGACAGCGTACTACGAGCAGTACTTC. The encoded protein is CAWRRTAYYEQYF. V and J are TRBV30 and TRBJ2-7, with D perhaps TRBD1 (6 bases). Germline V gene sequence: CDR1 GTSNPN, CDR2 SVGIG (reference sequence). V was shortened by 3 bases and J by 3 bases, with 12 bases between the two germline ends. This CDR3 is built from 13 residues.

The rearrangement uses TRBV7-2 and TRBJ2-7, with D uncertain. The CDR3 consists of 13 residues. The germline V and J ends were trimmed by 1 base and 3 bases, with 7 bases remaining between them. Germline V CDR1 and CDR2: SGHTA, FQGNSA. CDR3 coding DNA: TGTGCCAGCAGCTTAGATGGGTACTACGAGCAGTACTTC. Its translation: CASSLDGYYEQYF.

This clonotype was seen a handful of times. The rearrangement joins TRBV20-1 to TRBJ2-2; TRBD1 or TRBD2 may be the D gene (5 bases each). The CDR3 length is 18 residues. V lost 1 base and J lost 0, with 18 bases in between. The V gene's germline CDR1 is DFQATT and CDR2 SNEGSKA (reference sequence). CDR3 protein: CSARGVLGELANTGELFF. CDR3 DNA: TGCAGTGCTAGAGGAGTATTGGGGGAATTGGCGAACACCGGGGAGCTGTTTTTT.

This clonotype turned up a few times. The chain combines TRBV19 with TRBJ2-1, with TRBD1 matching 7 bases. This CDR3 contains 15 residues. V trimming: 7 bases; J trimming: 6 bases; junction bases outside the gene matches: 12. Looked up from germline, CDR1 is LNHDA and CDR2 is SQIVND (reference sequence). The CDR3 spells CASNLPKGASNEQFF. CDR3 in DNA: TGTGCCAGTAACCTCCCTAAGGGGGCATCCAATGAGCAGTTCTTC.

The chain has TRBV7-9 and TRBJ1-2; tentatively, D is TRBD1 (6 bases). V was cut by 5 bases and J by 4 bases, with 11 bases left in between. The CDR3 is 13 amino acids. CDR1 is SEHNR and CDR2 is FQNEAQ in the germline V gene (reference sequence). This CDR3 reads CASSQQGIYGYTF. CDR3 bases: TGTGCCAGCAGCCAACAGGGTATCTATGGCTACACCTTC.

DNA of the CDR3: TGCAGTGCTAGAGATTGTAGTATGGGACTAGCGCGCGAGCAGTACTTC. Translation: CSARDCSMGLAREQYF. The chain is built from TRBV20-1 and TRBJ2-7; the match to TRBD2 covers 10 bases. CDR1 is DFQATT, CDR2 SNEGSKA, per germline (reference sequence). V trimming: 0 bases; J trimming: 6 bases; junction bases outside the gene matches: 11. CDR3 length: 16 residues.

The V gene is TRBV6-4, the J gene TRBJ2-1; TRBD2 matches at 8 bases. After removal of 4 bases from V and 3 bases from J, the junction contained 5 bases not matched to a gene. Per germline, CDR1 MRHNA and CDR2 SNTAGT. This CDR3 comprises 15 residues. The CDR3 protein is CASSVSSGDYNEQFF. In nucleotides, the CDR3 is TGTGCCAGCAGTGTGAGTAGCGGGGACTACAATGAGCAGTTCTTC.

The gene calls are TRBV6-5 and TRBJ2-7, with TRBD2 matching 10 bases. CDR3 size: 16 residues. Per germline, CDR1 MNHEY and CDR2 SVGAGI. V was clipped by 0 bases and J by 0 bases; unmatched bases: 2. CDR3 in amino acids: CASSYSGTSASYEQYF. The DNA of the CDR3 is TGTGCCAGCAGTTACTCCGGGACTAGCGCCTCCTACGAGCAGTACTTC.

Only a few counts were recorded for this clonotype. J is TRBJ1-2 and V is TRBV28, with D unresolved. Trimming cost V 5 bases and J 6 bases, with 19 bases left between them. Per the germline V gene, CDR1 is MDHEN and CDR2 is SYDVKM. CDR3 size: 15 residues. The CDR3 loop is CASSPPVRRVDGYTF. The CDR3 coding sequence is TGTGCCAGCAGTCCCCCCGTTCGACGAGTCGATGGCTACACCTTC.

A few counts support this clonotype. The J gene is TRBJ2-7, the V gene TRBV7-9; TRBD2 matches 8 bases. The ends lost 3 bases at V and 1 base at J; junction bases unmatched: 8. The CDR3 covers 16 residues. CDR1 SEHNR and CDR2 FQNEAQ come from the germline V gene (reference sequence). For the CDR3, the DNA is TGTGCCAGCAGCTTCCATTTAACGGGAGGGTCCTACGAGCAGTACTTC. Translated, it gives CASSFHLTGGSYEQYF.

V is TRBV7-3 and J is TRBJ2-5, with 9 bases matching TRBD1. The CDR3 contains 15 residues. V shed 2 bases, J shed 5 bases, and the junction held 6 bases outside the gene matches. Germline V CDR1 and CDR2: SGHTA, FQGTGA. The CDR3 spells CASSLGTGRGETQYF. The CDR3 DNA reads TGTGCCAGCAGCTTAGGGACAGGGCGAGGGGAGACCCAGTACTTC.

By share of the sample, this clonotype is medium-sized. This rearrangement joins TRBV28 to TRBJ2-6, with no clear D. The CDR3 contains 17 residues. Trimming removed 7 bases at V and 0 bases at J, with 16 bases between. CDR1 MDHEN and CDR2 SYDVKM come from the germline V gene. The CDR3 is CASNQQPSISGANVLTF. CDR3 DNA sequence: TGTGCCAGCAACCAACAGCCCAGCATCTCTGGGGCCAACGTCCTGACTTTC.

The V call is TRBV6-5, the J call TRBJ1-2; 7 nucleotides align to TRBD1. The CDR3 is made up of 17 amino acids. Losses at the gene ends were 2 bases for V and 4 bases for J; bases not matched to a gene: 13. Per germline, CDR1 MNHEY and CDR2 SVGAGI. The CDR3 spells CASSYGSGTARGYGYTF. The CDR3 DNA sequence: TGTGCCAGCAGTTACGGATCGGGGACAGCGCGGGGCTATGGCTACACCTTC.

This clonotype was recorded a few times. V gene TRBV28 combines with J gene TRBJ1-5; D gene unclear. V was pared by 1 base and J by 5 bases, with 3 bases between. This CDR3 has 12 residues. Germline V gene sequence: CDR1 MDHEN, CDR2 SYDVKM. The CDR3 DNA follows: TGTGCCAGCAGTTTATCGGATCAGCCCCAGCATTTT. Its translation: CASSLSDQPQHF. Full variable domain (missing parts from reference TRBV28 and TRBJ1-5): DVKVTQSSRYLVKRTGEKVFLECVQDMDHENMFWYRQDPGLGLRLIYFSYDVKMKEKGDIPEGYSVSREKKERFSLILESASTNQTSMYLCASSLSDQPQHFGDGTRLSIL.

V and J are TRBV7-9 and TRBJ1-2; D unresolved. This CDR3 contains 14 residues. Trimming shortened V by 4 bases and J by 8 bases, and 17 bases separated the two germline ends. Germline loops: CDR1 SEHNR, CDR2 FQNEAQ (reference sequence). CDR3 amino acids: CASSSGSPWGGYTF. The DNA of the CDR3 is TGTGCCAGCAGCTCAGGCTCCCCCTGGGGAGGCTACACCTTC.

The chain combines TRBV5-1 with TRBJ1-5; 9 positions match TRBD1. Germline V gives CDR1 SGHRS, CDR2 YFSETQ. Trimming cost V 0 bases and J 4 bases; bases outside gene matches: 2. This CDR3 is built from 15 residues. The DNA of the CDR3 is TGCGCCAGCAGCTTGGATGGACAGGGGAATCAGCCCCAGCATTTT. Translating it yields CASSLDGQGNQPQHF.

This clonotype showed up just a few times. The CDR3 is CASSDGQGAATTQYF. Here the CDR3 DNA reads TGTGCCAGCAGCGACGGACAGGGGGCGGCTACTACGCAGTATTTT. The V and J genes are TRBV7-9 and TRBJ2-3; 11 bases are shared with TRBD1. V dropped 5 bases and J dropped 8; count of bases not matched to a gene: 9. Germline CDR1 and CDR2: SEHNR and FQNEAQ (reference sequence). There are 15 residues in the CDR3.

The table lists this clonotype with a few counts. This chain uses TRBV27 with TRBJ2-1; perhaps TRBD2 as D (6 bases). Trimming took off 7 bases at V and 0 bases at J, with 10 bases between the two ends. Germline CDR1 reads MNHEY; CDR2 reads SMNVEV (reference sequence). The length of the CDR3 is 14 residues. The CDR3 here is CASTPGVSYNEQFF. DNA of the CDR3: TGTGCCAGCACCCCGGGGGTCTCCTACAATGAGCAGTTCTTC.

In its sample, this clonotype was seen once. This chain connects TRBV5-7 to TRBJ2-5; D gene unclear. TRBV5-7 is an ORF; its function is uncertain. The CDR3 has 10 residues. Trimming removed 6 bases from V and 1 base from J, with 1 base in between. CDR3 region: CASIQETQYF. In nucleotides, the CDR3 is TGTGCCAGCATCCAAGAGACCCAGTACTTC.

The chain employs TRBV27 and TRBJ2-5, with TRBD2 identical over 8 bases. Trimming cost V 6 bases and J 2 bases; bases outside gene matches: 2. The CDR3 runs 13 residues. Germline values: CDR1 MNHEY, CDR2 SMNVEV (reference sequence). CDR3 DNA: TGTGCCAGCAGGACTAGCGCTCAAGAGACCCAGTACTTC. It yields the protein CASRTSAQETQYF.

This clonotype was counted only a few times. V gene TRBV7-9 combines with J gene TRBJ1-1; 7 nucleotides line up with TRBD1. J lost 6 bases, V lost 5 bases, and 12 bases had no gene match. The CDR3 extends over 15 amino acids. Germline CDR1 reads SEHNR; CDR2 reads FQNEAQ (reference sequence). The CDR3 loop is CASSQDRVPRPEAFF. The CDR3 DNA reads as TGTGCCAGCAGCCAAGACAGGGTTCCTCGGCCTGAAGCTTTCTTT. The full variable domain, rest sourced from reference TRBV7-9 and TRBJ1-1, is DTGVSQNPRHKITKRGQNVTFRCDPISEHNRLYWYRQTLGQGPEFLTYFQNEAQLEKSRLLSDRFSAERPKGSFSTLEIQRTEQGDSAMYLCASSQDRVPRPEAFFGQGTRLTVV.

The J gene is TRBJ1-1, the V gene TRBV29-1; a weak D match, TRBD1 (5 bases). Trimming shortened V by 0 bases and J by 0 bases, and 8 bases separated the two germline ends. The CDR3 sequence is 14 residues long. Germline CDR1 is SQVTM and CDR2 is ANQGSEA. The CDR3 loop is CSVEDGGLNTEAFF. The CDR3 DNA is TGCAGCGTTGAAGATGGGGGATTGAACACTGAAGCTTTCTTT.

This clonotype was counted only a few times. The rearrangement uses TRBV7-2 and TRBJ2-7; D gene unclear. The germline V gene encodes CDR1 SGHTA and CDR2 FQGNSA. The CDR3 covers 13 residues. The V end lost 1 base, the J end lost 3 bases, and 7 bases lay between the germline ends. The CDR3: CASSLGRDYEQYF. Written as DNA, the CDR3 is TGTGCCAGCAGCTTAGGAAGGGACTACGAGCAGTACTTC. Combining the CDR3 with reference TRBV7-2 and TRBJ2-7 gives the whole variable domain GAGVSQSPSNKVTEKGKDVELRCDPISGHTALYWYRQSLGQGLEFLIYFQGNSAPDKSGLPSDRFSAERTGGSVSTLTIQRTQQEDSAVYLCASSLGRDYEQYFGPGTRLTVT.

This clonotype appeared a few times. This chain connects TRBV2 to TRBJ2-7; the D gene is possibly TRBD2 (5 bases). The CDR3 spans 12 residues. Germline CDR1 reads SNHLY; CDR2 reads FYNNEI. The ends were cut back, 8 bases at V and 8 bases at J, with 16 bases in the middle. The CDR3: CASEPQREKQYF. The CDR3 region has the DNA TGTGCCAGCGAGCCTCAGAGGGAAAAGCAGTACTTC.